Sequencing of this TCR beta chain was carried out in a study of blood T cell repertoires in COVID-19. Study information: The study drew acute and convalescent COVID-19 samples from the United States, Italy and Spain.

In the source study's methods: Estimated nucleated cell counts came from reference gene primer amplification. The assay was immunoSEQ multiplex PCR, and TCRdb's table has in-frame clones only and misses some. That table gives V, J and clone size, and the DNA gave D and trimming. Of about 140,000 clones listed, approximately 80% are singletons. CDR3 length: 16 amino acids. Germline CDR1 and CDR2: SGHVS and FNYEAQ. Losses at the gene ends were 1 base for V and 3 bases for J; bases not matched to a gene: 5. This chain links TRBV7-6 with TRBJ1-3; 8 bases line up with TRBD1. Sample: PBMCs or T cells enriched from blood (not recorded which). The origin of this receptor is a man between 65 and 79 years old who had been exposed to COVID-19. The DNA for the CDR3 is TGTGCCAGCAGCTTAGGGACAGGGACAGATGGAAACACCATATATTTT. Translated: CASSLGTGTDGNTIYF.